This T cell receptor beta chain was sequenced in a study of OX40 agonist ivuxolimab in advanced cancers. As for the study in general: The dose-escalation group included hepatocellular carcinoma, melanoma, renal cell carcinoma and head and neck cancer. A history of anti-PD-1, anti-PD-L1 or anti-CTLA-4 therapy was acceptable, and more than 30% had some.

Blood was sampled at baseline, cycle 4 day 1, and cycle 7 day 1. Study outcomes and limitations: Among the lowest levels of clonal expansion were found in partial responders at 0.1-3.0 mg/kg.

With 2 bases clipped from V and 5 bases from J, the junction kept 8 bases outside the gene matches. This CDR3 contains 16 residues. Germline CDR1 MNHEY, CDR2 SMNVEV (reference sequence). To note about this clone: The antigen is undetermined.

Clones were read by immunoSEQ multiplex PCR, and TCRdb kept only the in-frame ones, dropping some. Of about 46,000 clones in the sample, around nine tenths were seen once. Specimen: CD4+ or CD8+ T cells sorted from blood, collected in a trial of the OX40 agonist ivuxolimab. This TCR was sampled from an adult with an advanced solid tumor such as melanoma, head and neck, liver or kidney cancer. The J gene is TRBJ2-3, the V gene TRBV27; 9 nucleotides align to TRBD2. The CDR3 bases are TGTGCCAGCAGTTTAAGGGTAGCGGGAGTAGGAGATACGCAGTATTTT. Amino acid sequence: CASSLRVAGVGDTQYF.